A selection of T cell receptor beta chains follows, all from one sample in a study of T-cell reconstitution after alpha-beta-depleted transplantation in children. TCRdb re-called the PCR reads with MiXCR, one entry per CDR3 protein. The repertoire has tens of thousands of distinct CDR3 sequences, 13% to 15% of them found once; the top ten carry 27%. The sequencing here drew on PBMCs, mostly from graft donor cells, taken 180 days after TCRalphabeta/CD19-depleted stem cell transplant. The receptors were sampled from a male patient aged 2-15 years who had a stem cell transplant for acute lymphoblastic leukemia, so the T cells may come from the graft donor. Each CDR3 is given without its conserved first and last residue. Each record gives: V gene, J gene, CDR3 length, CDR3 protein.

TRBV5-1	TRBJ1-1	14	ASSLDDPRGETEAF
TRBV5-1	TRBJ1-2	13	ASRLRGTFNYGYT
TRBV5-1	TRBJ1-2	12	ASNAGTDFYGYT
TRBV27	TRBJ2-3	12	ASSLAGRTDTQY
TRBV24-1	TRBJ2-7	10	ATSDARGEQY
TRBV29-1	TRBJ1-2	13	SVVETPLPNYGYT
TRBV30	TRBJ2-3	15	AWSASSGAGTTDTQY
TRBV12-3/TRBV12-4	TRBJ2-5	11	ASRGGAQETQY
TRBV20-1	TRBJ2-7	11	SARKVSSYEQY
TRBV12-3/TRBV12-4	TRBJ1-6	17	ASRRTQGALGVYNSPLH
TRBV6-1	TRBJ1-2	12	ASSEGTANYGYT
TRBV6-1	TRBJ2-7	12	AAPSGGLSYEQY
TRBV27	TRBJ2-2	11	ASSLGRSGELF
TRBV7-2	TRBJ2-3	13	ASGQKAGGPHTQY
TRBV7-2	TRBJ2-3	13	ASSLGTAYTDTQY
TRBV20-1	TRBJ2-7	9	SARAGAEQY
TRBV29-1	TRBJ1-2	12	SVETRQDLYGYT
TRBV5-6	TRBJ1-2	10	ASSLAGGKST
TRBV3-1	TRBJ2-2	13	ASSQDRAYTGELF
TRBV20-1	TRBJ2-7	12	SALSGGAPREQY
TRBV9	TRBJ1-5	13	ASSPRRPENQPQH
TRBV28	TRBJ2-3	11	ASSFPHTDTQY
TRBV7-2	TRBJ2-5	14	ASSFAGTSGQETQY
TRBV7-2	TRBJ1-2	12	ASSFGTGPYGYT
TRBV10-2	TRBJ1-6	12	ASLKGNPNSPLH
TRBV29-1	TRBJ1-2	10	SVEWTGDGYT
TRBV28	TRBJ2-6	13	ASSFRGPGANVLT
TRBV27	TRBJ2-1	11	ASTQGLDNEQF
TRBV29-1	TRBJ1-1	11	SVEWGVSTEAF
TRBV25-1	TRBJ1-4	13	ASSETGYTNEKLF
TRBV12-3/TRBV12-4	TRBJ2-5	12	ASSSRSWDGTQY